The clone carrying this T cell receptor (beta chain) was observed a handful of times. The target antigen is unknown. The source of the sample is a study of T cells after yellow fever vaccination. Germline lookup yields CDR1 SGHTA and CDR2 FQGTGA. The length of the CDR3 is 16 residues. J lost 7 bases, V lost 0 bases, and 8 bases had no gene match. Study-level results: The secondary response showed a weaker magnitude and a faster peak, day 5 versus 15. Detected again after the booster were most primary-vaccination clones, at about 96% CD4 and roughly 88% CD8.

The study made its TCR cDNA through 5'RACE template switching. That step introduced a universal primer site along with UMIs. TCRdb analysed the 5' RACE reads with MiXCR anew, one entry per CDR3 protein. The data hold 300,000 to 450,000 distinct CDR3 sequences, with around 6.4% observed a single time. This sequence originates from a man aged 30 to 45 who received the YFV17D yellow fever vaccine. The chain combines TRBV7-3 with TRBJ2-1; 8 bases line up with TRBD2. The sequencing used PBMCs, collected 5 days after the yellow fever booster vaccination. CDR3 residues: CASSLTPSGSANEQFF. Written as DNA, the CDR3 is TGTGCCAGCAGCTTAACTCCCAGCGGGAGTGCTAATGAGCAGTTCTTC.